This T cell receptor (beta chain) was found in a study of beta chain features in type 1 diabetes. Stem cell-like memory, regulatory, central memory and naive CD4+ cells were sorted via CD45RO/CCR7/CD25/CD127/CD95/CD27. Isolated RNA was reverse transcribed in full, so expressed TCRB transcripts were sequenced. Method: immunoSEQ multiplex PCR; TCRdb's copy keeps in-frame clones and lacks some. The table has around 400,000 clones, more than 12% seen once. Sequencing was done on a sample of naive CD4+ T cells from blood. The clonotype comes from a young woman in good health.

The CDR3 here is CASRSGQGNQPQHF. In DNA, the CDR3 is TGTGCCAGCAGATCGGGACAGGGAAATCAGCCCCAGCATTTT. The genes are TRBV6-5 and TRBJ1-5; TRBD1 agrees at 9 bases. Trimming at V came to 6 bases and at J to 4 bases, leaving 4 bases not matched to a gene. The CDR3 totals 14 residues. Germline V gene sequence: CDR1 MNHEY, CDR2 SVGAGI.